This record concerns one T cell receptor (beta chain) sequence. These data are taken from a study of blood T cell repertoires in COVID-19. Study information: COVID-19 samples, acute and convalescent, were from the United States, Italy and Spain. PBMCs, B-cell-depleted T cells, or T cells provided the cDNA or gDNA that made up the material.

Original methodology: Reference gene primer amplification gave estimated nucleated cell counts. The repertoire was sequenced with immunoSEQ multiplex PCR; TCRdb's copy has only in-frame clones and lacks some. For V, J and clone size, that table is used; D and trimming come from the DNA. The sample contains more than 150,000 clones, roughly three quarters of which appear only once. Trimming took off 6 bases at V and 3 bases at J, with 11 bases between the two ends. Per germline, CDR1 MDHEN and CDR2 SYDVKM. This CDR3 contains 13 residues. The sample was peripheral blood. This sequence originates from a man aged 60 to 69 with active or convalescent COVID-19. The V gene is TRBV28, the J gene TRBJ1-1; D perhaps matches TRBD1 (6 bases). The CDR3 DNA reads as TGTGCCAGCAGACCACAGGGCGACACTGAAGCTTTCTTT. Translated: CASRPQGDTEAFF.